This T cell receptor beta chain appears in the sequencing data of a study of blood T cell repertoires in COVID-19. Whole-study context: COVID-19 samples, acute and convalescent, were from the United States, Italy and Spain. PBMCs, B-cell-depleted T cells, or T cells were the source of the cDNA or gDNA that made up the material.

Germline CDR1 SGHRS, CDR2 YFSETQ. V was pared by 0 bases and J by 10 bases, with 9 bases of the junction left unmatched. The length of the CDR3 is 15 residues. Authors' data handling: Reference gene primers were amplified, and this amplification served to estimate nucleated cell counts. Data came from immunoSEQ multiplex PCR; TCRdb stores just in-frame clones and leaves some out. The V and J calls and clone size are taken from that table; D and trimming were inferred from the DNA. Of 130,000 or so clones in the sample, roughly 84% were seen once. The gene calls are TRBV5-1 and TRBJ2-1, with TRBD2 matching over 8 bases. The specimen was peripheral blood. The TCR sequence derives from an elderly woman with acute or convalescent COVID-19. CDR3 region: CASSLVLAGSGEQFF. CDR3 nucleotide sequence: TGCGCCAGCAGCTTGGTGCTAGCGGGCAGTGGGGAGCAGTTCTTC.